This T cell receptor (beta chain) was found in a study of identical twins. Notes on the study in general: When twins shared out-of-frame alpha sequences, those sequences had excess low generation probability. Findings came from cross-sectional statistics, without long-term follow-up of donors.

After template switching added a universal primer site, the resulting cDNA carried unique molecular identifiers. A single record per CDR3 protein comes from TCRdb applying MiXCR to the 5' RACE reads. The sample contains some 1,700,000 distinct CDR3 sequences, 32% of which appear only once. The CDR3 extends over 12 amino acids. V was clipped by 5 bases and J by 11 bases, with 16 bases between them. The germline CDR1 and CDR2 sequences are SGHDT and YYEEEE. In regard to this clonotype: Its antigen is still unknown.

Healthy Caucasian individuals made up all the donors. Sequenced input: cord blood. The V call is TRBV5-6, the J call TRBJ1-1; D is undetermined. The TCR comes from a newborn girl in good health. The CDR3 reads CASSFGGSTAFF. For the CDR3, the DNA is TGTGCCAGCAGTTTCGGTGGGTCTACCGCTTTCTTT.